The source of this T cell receptor beta chain is a study of CD8 T cells in Susac syndrome. TCR beta from blood CD8+ and CD4+ T cells was sequenced. Matching for age and sex applied to the controls, who were healthy donors. FACS was used to enrich TEMRA cells, whereas the CD8+ and CD4+ T cells were obtained by negative isolation. Germline V CDR1 and CDR2: LNHNV, YYDKDF (reference sequence). The CDR3 totals 14 residues. V shed 0 bases and J shed 10 bases, with 15 bases lying between them. It was with random hexamers that roughly 0.45 to 1 ug RNA was reverse transcribed. By means of immunoSEQ multiplex PCR, TCR beta CDR3 spanning 54 Vbeta and 13 Jbeta underwent amplification. TCRdb independently ran MiXCR on the immunoSEQ multiplex PCR reads; one entry per CDR3 protein. The sample holds 180,000 or so distinct CDR3 sequences; 90% to 95% are singletons and the top ten take around 0.15%.

This chain uses TRBV15 with TRBJ1-1; no definite D call. Material for sequencing was CD4+ T cells from PBMCs. The clonotype comes from a human donor in good health. CDR3 sequence: CATSREGRGRGAFF. The CDR3 DNA follows: TGTGCCACCAGCAGAGAAGGGCGAGGTCGGGGAGCTTTCTTT.